This T cell receptor beta chain was recorded in a study of blood T cell repertoires in COVID-19. All enrollees were roughly 18 to 90 years old and from about 25 US areas. Per the study methods: Reference gene primers were amplified, and this amplification served to estimate nucleated cell counts. The table came from immunoSEQ multiplex PCR; TCRdb's copy has only in-frame clones and leaves some out. The V and J calls and the clone size are those of that table, but D and trimming were determined from the DNA. This sample has fewer than 200,000 clones, with 65% to 85% found just once. The CDR3 covers 15 residues. V dropped 4 bases and J dropped 4; count of bases not matched to a gene: 10. CDR1 is SGHRS and CDR2 is YFSETQ in the germline V gene.

The sample taken for sequencing was PBMCs or T cells enriched from blood (not recorded which). This TCR was recovered from a woman in her 50s in a cohort exposed to, infected with or recovered from COVID-19 (not recorded which). This chain links TRBV5-1 with TRBJ1-1, with 7 bases that match TRBD1. The CDR3 loop reads CASSQVDREFTEAFF. The CDR3 DNA follows: TGCGCCAGCAGCCAAGTAGACAGGGAGTTCACTGAAGCTTTCTTT.